Detailed here is one T cell receptor beta chain. The CDR3 ends on some other residue instead of the conserved phenylalanine or tryptophan, so this is likely a read error. RNA was extracted from bulk tissue without any cell sorting. This CDR3 contains 15 residues. Per the germline V gene, CDR1 is DFQATT and CDR2 is SNEGSKA (reference sequence). The data derive from a study of tumor and adjacent non-tumor tissue in lung cancer. TCRbeta libraries were built with three rounds of nested PCR, modified from ARM-PCR. A single record per CDR3 protein comes from TCRdb applying MiXCR to the multiplex PCR reads. The data show approximately 130,000 distinct CDR3 sequences, about 66% seen once.

Sequencing was performed on lung tumor tissue. The chain couples TRBV20-1 to TRBJ2-2; TRBD1 agrees at 9 bases. The sequence was collected from a man aged 30-40 years with non-small cell lung cancer. The CDR3 region is CSATRDRERTGELFS. In DNA, the CDR3 is TGCAGCGCTACAAGGGACAGGGAGAGGACCGGGGAGCTGTTTTCT.